This T cell receptor beta chain appears in the sequencing data of a study of CD8+ T cells in alopecia areata. Points on this clone: Genes here carry mouse names. The read comes to an end 4 residues before the CDR3 does, leaving the germline J gene to fill in the end.

Sorting used CD4, CD8alpha, NKG2D, NKG2ACE and other markers on pooled cutaneous lymph node cells. As the sequencing template, cDNA was produced by extracting RNA and reverse transcribing it. The table came from immunoSEQ multiplex PCR; TCRdb's copy has only in-frame clones and leaves some out. The data show around 1,500 clones, with none appearing a single time. Germline values: CDR1 GKSSPN, CDR2 SITVG. Unmatched junction bases numbered 7, after V lost 0 bases and J lost 3 bases. The CDR3 length is 15 residues. This TCR was sampled from a C3H/HeJ mouse with alopecia areata. This strain has MHC haplotype H2-k. Sequencing used CD8+ T cells sorted from a lymph node. The V call is TRBV31, the J call TRBJ2-7; 8 bases are a match to TRBD2. CDR3 sequence reads: CAWSLGGGALYEQYF. The sequenced part of the CDR3 DNA is TGTGCCTGGAGTCTAGGCGGGGGGGCGCTCTAT.